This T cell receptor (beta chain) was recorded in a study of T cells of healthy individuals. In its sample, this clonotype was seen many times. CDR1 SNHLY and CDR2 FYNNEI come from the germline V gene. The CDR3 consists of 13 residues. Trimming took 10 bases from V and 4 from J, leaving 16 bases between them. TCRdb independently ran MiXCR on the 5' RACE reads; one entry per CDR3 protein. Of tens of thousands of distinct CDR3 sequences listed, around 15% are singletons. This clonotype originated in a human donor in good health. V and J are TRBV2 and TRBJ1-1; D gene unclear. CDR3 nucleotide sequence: TGTGCCATACCACTCAAGGGTGGCACTGAAGCTTTCTTT. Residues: CAIPLKGGTEAFF.